The clone carrying this T cell receptor (beta chain) was seen a single time. This sample is drawn from a study of technical replicates of blood from a handful of donors. The data were produced by immunoSEQ multiplex PCR, yet TCRdb's version contains in-frame clones alone and is incomplete. This repertoire shows around 76,000 clones, over 95% found once; its top ten account for approximately 0.2%. CDR1 and CDR2 (germline): SGHRS, YFSETQ. The CDR3 has 15 residues. V gave up 4 bases and J gave up 4 bases; unmatched junction bases: 7. Sequencing input: T cells isolated from PBMCs. The chain joins TRBV5-1 to TRBJ2-1, with TRBD2 matching over 8 bases. The receptor comes from a human donor in good health. The CDR3 is CASSESGSGYNEQFF. The CDR3 DNA reads TGCGCCAGCAGCGAGAGCGGGAGCGGGTACAATGAGCAGTTCTTC.